The entry that follows covers one T cell receptor (beta chain) sequence. Its antigen is still unknown. Because the CDR3 is missing its conserved closing phenylalanine or tryptophan, this is likely a read error. No DNA is shown, since the ends of the CDR3 on it are uncertain; the CDR3 is the one TCRdb lists. Synthesis of TCR beta cDNA was carried out from about 540 ng total RNA with a constant-region primer. For TCR beta, libraries were produced by three nested multiplex PCR rounds using slightly modified ARM-PCR. The first two PCR rounds used TRBV1-TRBV30 forward primers with a C-beta reverse primer, 10 cycles each. TCRdb re-called the multiplex PCR reads with MiXCR, one entry per CDR3 protein. Of 100,000 to 120,000 distinct CDR3 sequences listed, roughly 80% were seen once; the top ten hold more than 15%. Taking about 19-31 mg of unsorted bulk tissue, the authors co-extracted RNA and DNA. This specimen belongs to a study of tumor-infiltrating lymphocytes in primary liver carcinoma. Study-level background: The study included patients who were men and women aged 30 to 69 years.

13 amino acids form the CDR3, both terminal residues included. In germline, CDR1 is SQVTM, CDR2 ANQGSEA. Broader study findings: It was tumor-adjacent and tumor-blood pairs that overlapped less than tumor region pairs did.

Sequences were obtained from liver tumor tissue from sampling region 3. Described subset: tumor region T3, left-lateral pole. The chain carries TRBV29-1 and TRBJ1-2. This receptor was obtained from a man in his forties with primary liver carcinoma and hepatitis B virus infection. CDR3: CSVPAASADCYTL.